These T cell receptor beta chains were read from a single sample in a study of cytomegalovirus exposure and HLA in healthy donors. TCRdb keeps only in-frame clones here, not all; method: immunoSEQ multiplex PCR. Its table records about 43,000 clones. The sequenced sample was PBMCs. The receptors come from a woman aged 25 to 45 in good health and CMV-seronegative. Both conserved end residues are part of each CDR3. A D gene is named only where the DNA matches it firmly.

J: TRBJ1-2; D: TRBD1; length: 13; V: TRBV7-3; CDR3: CASSSGTGGGYTF; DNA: TGTGCCAGCAGCTCTGGGACAGGGGGCGGCTACACCTTC
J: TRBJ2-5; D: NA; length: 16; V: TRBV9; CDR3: CASSVGSGRGQETQYF; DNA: TGTGCCAGCAGCGTAGGTTCCGGAAGGGGCCAAGAGACCCAGTACTTC
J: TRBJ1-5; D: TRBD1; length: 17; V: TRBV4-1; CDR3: CASSQGGQGRLGQPQHF; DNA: TGCGCCAGCAGCCAAGGGGGACAGGGGAGATTAGGGCAGCCCCAGCATTTT
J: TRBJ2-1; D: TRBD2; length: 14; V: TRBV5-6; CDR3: CASSPGLGDNEQFF; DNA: TGTGCCAGCAGCCCGGGACTAGGGGACAATGAGCAGTTCTTC
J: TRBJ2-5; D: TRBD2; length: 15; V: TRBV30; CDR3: CAGSVRLAAQETQYF; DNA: TGTGCCGGGAGTGTACGACTAGCGGCTCAAGAGACCCAGTACTTC
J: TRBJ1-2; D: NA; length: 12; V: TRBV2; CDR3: CASSGQIYGYTF; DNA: TGTGCCAGCAGTGGTCAGATCTATGGCTACACCTTC
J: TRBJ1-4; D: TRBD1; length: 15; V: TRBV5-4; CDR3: CASSSGQGANEKLFF; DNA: TGTGCCAGCAGCTCCGGACAGGGGGCTAATGAAAAACTGTTTTTT
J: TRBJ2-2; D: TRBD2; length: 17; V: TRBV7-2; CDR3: CASSQIGLAGNTGELFF; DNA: TGTGCCAGCAGCCAAATCGGACTAGCGGGGAACACCGGGGAGCTGTTTTTT
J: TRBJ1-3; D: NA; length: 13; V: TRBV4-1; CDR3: CASSQDSGNTIYF; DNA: TGCGCCAGCAGCCAAGATTCGGGAAACACCATATATTTT
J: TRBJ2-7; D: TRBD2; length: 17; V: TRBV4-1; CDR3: CASSQLGTSGKGGEQYF; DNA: TGCGCCAGCAGCCAATTAGGGACTAGCGGGAAGGGTGGCGAGCAGTACTTC
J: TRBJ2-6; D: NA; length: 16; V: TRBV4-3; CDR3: CASSQDHSSGANVLTF; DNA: TGCGCCAGCAGCCAAGATCACAGCTCTGGGGCCAACGTCCTGACTTTC
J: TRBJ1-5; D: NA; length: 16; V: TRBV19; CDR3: CASSIDGLHSNQPQHF; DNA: TGTGCCAGTAGTATAGATGGGCTGCATAGCAATCAGCCCCAGCATTTT
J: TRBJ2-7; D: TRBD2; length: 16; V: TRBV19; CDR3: CASSLAGVVGAYEQYF; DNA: TGTGCCAGTAGTTTAGCGGGAGTCGTCGGAGCTTACGAGCAGTACTTC
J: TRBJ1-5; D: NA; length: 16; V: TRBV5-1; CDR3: CASSLNGGYSNQPQHF; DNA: TGCGCCAGCAGCCTTAATGGGGGGTATAGCAATCAGCCCCAGCATTTT
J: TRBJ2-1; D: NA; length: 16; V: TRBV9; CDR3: CASSVAPLGVRNEQFF; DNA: TGTGCCAGCAGCGTAGCACCCCTCGGGGTCCGCAATGAGCAGTTCTTC
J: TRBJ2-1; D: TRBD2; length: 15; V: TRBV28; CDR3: CASSSPAGGDNEQFF; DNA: TGTGCCAGCAGCAGTCCCGCGGGAGGGGACAATGAGCAGTTCTTC